Detailed here is one TCR beta chain. Antigen: not known. The CDR3 is 15 residues long. From germline, CDR1 is MGHDK and CDR2 SYGVNS. Trimming cost V 4 bases and J 2 bases; bases outside gene matches: 5. The record originates from a study of post-analysis software for immune sequencing data. The TCR beta cDNA libraries carried unique molecular identifiers. TCRdb called the PCR reads again in MiXCR, with one record for every CDR3 protein. The sample has some 690,000 distinct CDR3 sequences, more than 50% seen once; the top ten hold around 10%. Study results and caveats: Roughly five TRBV segments were significantly more frequent in patients than in controls. TRBV5-6, TRBV5-1 and TRBV20-1 were among these segments.

The TCR comes from a girl aged 2-10 years with multiple sclerosis. The V gene is TRBV25-1, the J gene TRBJ2-5; 9 bases match TRBD1. Source material: blood. The CDR3 spells CASSGADRGQETQYF. The CDR3 DNA sequence: TGTGCCAGCAGTGGGGCGGACAGGGGTCAAGAGACCCAGTACTTC.